This T cell receptor beta chain was recorded in a study of cytomegalovirus exposure and HLA in healthy donors. It was with 60 Vbeta and 13 Jbeta primers that the PCR ran. This table comes from immunoSEQ multiplex PCR, and its TCRdb copy is limited to in-frame clones, with some not included. Among about 190,000 clones listed, 65% to 85% were seen once. This clonotype originated in a man aged 35-49 years in good health and CMV-seropositive. The source material was PBMCs.

The CDR3 DNA sequence: TGTGCCAGCAGTCCCCAAGGAGGATACTCCTACGAGCAGTACTTC. Its translation is CASSPQGGYSYEQYF. The chain uses TRBV6-6 and TRBJ2-7; perhaps TRBD2 as D (5 bases). CDR1 is MNHNY and CDR2 is SVGAGI in the germline V gene (reference sequence). Deletions cut 5 bases from V and 0 bases from J, with 14 bases between. The CDR3 is made up of 15 amino acids.